This is a list of T cell receptor beta chains from one sample in a study of identical twins. TCRdb independently ran MiXCR on the 5' RACE reads; one entry per CDR3 protein. The top ten clones hold about 14% of a sample with approximately 210,000 distinct CDR3 sequences, approximately 5.9% of them seen once. The sample also formed part of further work on T cells expressing NK-cell markers.

Input material: CD8+ T cells sorted from blood. The receptor set was obtained from a woman younger than 35 in good health. CDR3s include the opening cysteine and the closing phenylalanine or tryptophan. The D gene is left open where the match is weak. The listing skips clone size in some rows; elsewhere it reads once, few, many or a size class.

d_call	v_call	j_call	clone_size	cdr3_aa	cdr3_nt
-	TRBV14	TRBJ2-7	-	CASSQGFEQYF	TGTGCCAGCAGCCAAGGGTTCGAGCAGTACTTC
-	TRBV6-1	TRBJ2-3	-	CASSGWGGTTTDTQYF	TGTGCCAGCAGTGGATGGGGCGGGACGACCACAGATACGCAGTATTTT
-	TRBV12-5	TRBJ1-1	many	CASGYGNTEAFF	TGTGCTAGTGGTTATGGCAACACTGAAGCTTTCTTT
-	TRBV15	TRBJ2-7	few	CATSARPKGAYEQYF	TGTGCCACCAGCGCACGACCTAAGGGAGCGTACGAGCAGTACTTC
-	TRBV5-6	TRBJ2-1	few	CASSFGLDEQFF	TGTGCCAGCAGCTTTGGTCTTGATGAGCAGTTCTTC
-	TRBV27	TRBJ2-1	many	CASSSNRNEQFF	TGTGCCAGCAGTTCTAATAGGAATGAGCAGTTCTTC
-	TRBV2	TRBJ2-5	few	CASSGVAIQETQYF	TGTGCCAGCAGTGGTGTAGCGATCCAAGAGACCCAGTACTTC
TRBD2	TRBV6-1	TRBJ2-7	-	CATGGGGGYEQYF	TGTGCGACCGGTGGGGGGGGAGGCTACGAGCAGTACTTC
-	TRBV7-9	TRBJ1-3	-	CASSLGTVGNTIYF	TGTGCCAGCAGCTTAGGGACAGTTGGAAACACCATATATTTT
TRBD1	TRBV2	TRBJ1-2	few	CASRDRAVGYTF	TGTGCCAGCCGCGACAGGGCTGTCGGCTACACCTTC
-	TRBV7-9	TRBJ2-1	few	CASSAASRVSNEQFF	TGTGCCAGCAGCGCAGCTAGCCGGGTTTCCAATGAGCAGTTCTTC
-	TRBV7-9	TRBJ1-2	many	CASSALPDTHYGYTF	TGTGCCAGCAGCGCCCTCCCCGACACCCACTATGGCTACACCTTC
TRBD2	TRBV6-2/TRBV6-3	TRBJ2-5	-	CASSPLAYQETQYF	TGTGCCAGCAGTCCACTAGCGTACCAAGAGACCCAGTACTTC
TRBD2	TRBV7-9	TRBJ2-1	many	CASSPRTSGIGEQFF	TGTGCCAGCAGTCCGCGGACTAGCGGGATCGGTGAGCAGTTCTTC
TRBD2	TRBV20-1	TRBJ2-7	many	CSATGTSSHEQYF	TGCAGTGCGACCGGGACTAGCTCCCACGAGCAGTACTTC
TRBD2	TRBV9	TRBJ2-1	few	CASSATGLANSEQFF	TGTGCCAGCAGCGCGACGGGACTAGCAAATAGTGAGCAGTTCTTC
-	TRBV12-3/TRBV12-4	TRBJ2-7	many	CASSFGYEQYF	TGTGCCAGCAGTTTCGGCTACGAGCAGTACTTC